The clone carrying this TCR beta chain was counted only a few times. Germline V gene sequence: CDR1 SGHNT, CDR2 YYREEE (reference sequence). CDR3 length: 14 amino acids. A sample-barcoded 5' primer and a J-beta primer mix were used in a second PCR of roughly 6 to 11 cycles. A single record per CDR3 protein comes from TCRdb applying MiXCR to the 5' RACE reads. The table has 500,000 to 700,000 distinct CDR3 sequences, 25% to 30% seen once; the top ten hold about a sixth. The sample originates from a study of blood T cells in healthy people across ages. This TCR was sampled from a woman older than 75 in good health. The sequencing sample was made of blood. The chain recombines TRBV5-4 with TRBJ2-5; D uncertain. The DNA end is more similar to TRBJ2-7, so the J call may be wrong. As DNA, the CDR3 is TGTGCCAGCAGCTTGGGTGTAGGGATGGACGAGCAGTACTTC. Encoded protein: CASSLGVGMDEQYF.